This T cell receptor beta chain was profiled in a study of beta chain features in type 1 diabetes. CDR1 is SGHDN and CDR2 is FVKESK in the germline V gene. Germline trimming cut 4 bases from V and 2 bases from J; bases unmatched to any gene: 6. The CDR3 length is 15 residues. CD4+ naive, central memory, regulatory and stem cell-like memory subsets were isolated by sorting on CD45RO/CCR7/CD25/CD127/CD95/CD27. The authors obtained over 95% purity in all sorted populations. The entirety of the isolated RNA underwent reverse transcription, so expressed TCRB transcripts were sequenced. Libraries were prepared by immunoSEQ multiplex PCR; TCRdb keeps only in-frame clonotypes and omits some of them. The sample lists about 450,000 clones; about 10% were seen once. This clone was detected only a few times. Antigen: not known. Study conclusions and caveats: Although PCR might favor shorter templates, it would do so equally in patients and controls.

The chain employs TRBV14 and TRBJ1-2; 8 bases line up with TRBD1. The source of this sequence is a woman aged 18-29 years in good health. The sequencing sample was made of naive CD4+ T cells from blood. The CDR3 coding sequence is TGTGCCAGCAGCCGAGGGACAGGTGAAAACTATGGCTACACCTTC. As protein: CASSRGTGENYGYTF.